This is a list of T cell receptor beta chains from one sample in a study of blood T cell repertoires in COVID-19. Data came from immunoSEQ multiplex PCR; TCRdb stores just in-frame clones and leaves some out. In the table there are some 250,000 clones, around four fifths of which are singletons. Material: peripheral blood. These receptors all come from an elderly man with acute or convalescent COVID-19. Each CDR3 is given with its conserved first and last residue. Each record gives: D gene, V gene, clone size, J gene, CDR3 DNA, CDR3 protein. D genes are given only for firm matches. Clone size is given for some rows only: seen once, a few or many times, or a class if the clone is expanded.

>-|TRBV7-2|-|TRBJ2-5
TGTGCCAGCAGCCGCGGGAATAAAGAGACCCAGTACTTC
CASSRGNKETQYF
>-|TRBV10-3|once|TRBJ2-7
TGTGCCATCAGTTCCACAGACTCCTACGAGCAGTACTTC
CAISSTDSYEQYF
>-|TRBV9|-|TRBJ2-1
TGTGCCAGCAGCGTAGCAAGACGGAGCTCCTACAATGAGCAGTTCTTC
CASSVARRSSYNEQFF
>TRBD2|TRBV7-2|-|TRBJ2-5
TGTGCCAGCAGCTTACGAACTAGCGGGTTGGAGACCCAGTACTTC
CASSLRTSGLETQYF
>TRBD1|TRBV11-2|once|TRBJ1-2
TGTGCCAGCAGCCCGGACAGGCCTGCCTATGGCTACACCTTC
CASSPDRPAYGYTF
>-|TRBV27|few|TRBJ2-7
TGTGCCAGCAGCCATGACAGATACGTCTACGAGCAGTACTTC
CASSHDRYVYEQYF
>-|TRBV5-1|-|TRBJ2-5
TGCGCCAGCAGCTTTATGGGGCCCGCCGAAGAGACCCAGTACTTC
CASSFMGPAEETQYF
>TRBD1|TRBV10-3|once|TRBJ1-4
TGTGCCATCAGTGTCGACAGGGGTGGTGAAAAACTGTTTTTT
CAISVDRGGEKLFF
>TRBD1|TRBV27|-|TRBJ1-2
TGTGCCAGCAGGCCCCGCACGGGACAGGGGTATGGCTACACCTTC
CASRPRTGQGYGYTF
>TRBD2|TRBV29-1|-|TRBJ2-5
TGCAGCGTTGTTTGGCTAGCGGGGTTTAGAGAGACCCAGTACTTC
CSVVWLAGFRETQYF
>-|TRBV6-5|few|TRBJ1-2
TGTGCCAGCAGTACCCCAGGCCCCCAAGGTGGCTACACCTTC
CASSTPGPQGGYTF
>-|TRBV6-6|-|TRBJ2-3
TGTGCCAGCAGCTATCTAGCGCTGAGCACAGATACGCAGTATTTT
CASSYLALSTDTQYF
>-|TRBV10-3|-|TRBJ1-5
TGTGCCATCAGTGAGTTGCAGAATCAGCCCCAGCATTTT
CAISELQNQPQHF
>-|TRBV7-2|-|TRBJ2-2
TGTGCCAGCAGCTTAGCCGTAGTGAACACCGGGGAGCTGTTTTTT
CASSLAVVNTGELFF
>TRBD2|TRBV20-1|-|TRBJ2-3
TGCAGTGCTAGTCTGGGACTAGGGTACACAGATACGCAGTATTTT
CSASLGLGYTDTQYF
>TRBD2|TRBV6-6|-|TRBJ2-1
TGTGCCAGCTTTGCGGGAGGGAACTACAATGAGCAGTTCTTC
CASFAGGNYNEQFF
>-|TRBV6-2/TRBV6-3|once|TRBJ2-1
TGTGCCAGCAGTTATTACCCGACTAGGTCTTTAAATGAGCAGTTCTTC
CASSYYPTRSLNEQFF
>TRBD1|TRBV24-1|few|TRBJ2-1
TGTGCCACCAGTGAGGACAGGGGCGATGAGCAGTTCTTC
CATSEDRGDEQFF
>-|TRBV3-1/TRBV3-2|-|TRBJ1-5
TGTGCCAGCAGCCCAGGACAGCGGGGATCGCAGCCCCAGCATTTT
CASSPGQRGSQPQHF
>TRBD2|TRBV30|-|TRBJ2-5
TGTGCCTGGGCCGGGGGGTTTCAAGAGACCCAGTACTTC
CAWAGGFQETQYF
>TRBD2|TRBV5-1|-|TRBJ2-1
TGCGCCAGCAGCTTGAGACTAGCGGGCTCCAATGAGCAGTTCTTC
CASSLRLAGSNEQFF
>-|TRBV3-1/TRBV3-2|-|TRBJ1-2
TGTGCCAGCAGCCCAAGACAGACTAACTATGGCTACACCTTC
CASSPRQTNYGYTF
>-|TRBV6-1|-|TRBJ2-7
TGTGCCAGCAGTGAAGGTCGTTGGGAGCGGGTAAAGGTAGAGGAGCAGTACTTC
CASSEGRWERVKVEEQYF
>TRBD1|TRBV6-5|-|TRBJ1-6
TGTGCCAGCAGGTTCGGGACAGGGAATAATTCACCCCTCCACTTT
CASRFGTGNNSPLHF
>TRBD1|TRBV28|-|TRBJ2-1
TGTGCCAGCAGTCGACAGGGCCGAAATGAGCAGTTCTTC
CASSRQGRNEQFF
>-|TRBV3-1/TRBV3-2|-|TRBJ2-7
TGTGCCAGCAGCCAAGCGGGAGAAGGCTACGAGCAGTACTTC
CASSQAGEGYEQYF
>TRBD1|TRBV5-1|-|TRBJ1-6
TGCGCCAGCAGCTGGGACAGACAGCCACCCCTCCACTTT
CASSWDRQPPLHF
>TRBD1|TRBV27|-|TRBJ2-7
TGTGCCAGCAAAGGGGGCTCGGGGGAGCAGTACTTC
CASKGGSGEQYF
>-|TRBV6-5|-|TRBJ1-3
TGTGCCAGCAGAACGGGTAACACCATATATTTT
CASRTGNTIYF
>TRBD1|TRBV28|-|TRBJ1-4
TGTGCCAGCAGTTTATCCCAGGGGGTGGGAAAACTGTTTTTT
CASSLSQGVGKLFF
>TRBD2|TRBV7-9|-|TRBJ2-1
TGTGCCAGCAGCCGCTATACGGGAGGGCCAAATGAGCAGTTCTTC
CASSRYTGGPNEQFF
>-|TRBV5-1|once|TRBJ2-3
TGCGCCAGCAGCGGGGAGGGCACAGATACGCAGTATTTT
CASSGEGTDTQYF
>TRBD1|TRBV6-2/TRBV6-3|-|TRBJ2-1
TGTGCCAGCAGTTACCTCAGGACAGGGGATCATGAGCAGTTCTTC
CASSYLRTGDHEQFF
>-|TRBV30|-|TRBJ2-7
TGTGCCTGGAGTGTGTGGGCAGGGCAGACCTACGAGCAGTACTTC
CAWSVWAGQTYEQYF
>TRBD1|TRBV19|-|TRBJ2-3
TGTGCCAGTAGTACTCCCGGGACAGGGGATCACCCAGATACGCAGTATTTT
CASSTPGTGDHPDTQYF
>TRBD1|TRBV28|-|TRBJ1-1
TGTGCCAGCCTTAAACAGGGGGCGCGCGGCACTGAAGCTTTCTTT
CASLKQGARGTEAFF
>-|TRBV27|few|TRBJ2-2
TGTGCCAGCAGTAGGAGGGGCGTTGCCGGGGAGCTGTTTTTT
CASSRRGVAGELFF
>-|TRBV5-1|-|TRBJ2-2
TGCGCCAGCAGCTTGGCACAGCAGAACACCGGGGAGCTGTTTTTT
CASSLAQQNTGELFF
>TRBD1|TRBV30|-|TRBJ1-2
TGTGCCTGGAACTACCGGGACAGGGAAAACTATGGCTACACCTTC
CAWNYRDRENYGYTF
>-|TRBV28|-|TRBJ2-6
TGTGCCAGCAGTTTAAATCCTTTCTCTGGGGCCAACGTCCTGACTTTC
CASSLNPFSGANVLTF
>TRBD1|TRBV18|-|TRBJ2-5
TGTGCCAGCTCACCACAACGGACAGGGTCTGAGACCCAGTACTTC
CASSPQRTGSETQYF
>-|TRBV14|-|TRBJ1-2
TGTGCCAGCAGCCAAGGTCTGGGACAAATCAACTATGGCTACACCTTC
CASSQGLGQINYGYTF
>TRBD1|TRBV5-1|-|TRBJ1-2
TGCGCCAGCAGCTTGGAAGGTAAACGGACAGGGTCAACATATGGCTACACCTTC
CASSLEGKRTGSTYGYTF
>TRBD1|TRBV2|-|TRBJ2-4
TGTGCCAGCAGTGGAACAGGGGGTTACACCGAAAACATTCAGTACTTC
CASSGTGGYTENIQYF
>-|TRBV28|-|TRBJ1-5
TGTGCCAGCAGTCGGGGGGGGGAAAATCAGCCCCAGCATTTT
CASSRGGENQPQHF
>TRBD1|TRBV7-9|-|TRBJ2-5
TGTGCCAGCAGCTCCGGACAGGGGGGTAGGGAGACCCAGTACTTC
CASSSGQGGRETQYF